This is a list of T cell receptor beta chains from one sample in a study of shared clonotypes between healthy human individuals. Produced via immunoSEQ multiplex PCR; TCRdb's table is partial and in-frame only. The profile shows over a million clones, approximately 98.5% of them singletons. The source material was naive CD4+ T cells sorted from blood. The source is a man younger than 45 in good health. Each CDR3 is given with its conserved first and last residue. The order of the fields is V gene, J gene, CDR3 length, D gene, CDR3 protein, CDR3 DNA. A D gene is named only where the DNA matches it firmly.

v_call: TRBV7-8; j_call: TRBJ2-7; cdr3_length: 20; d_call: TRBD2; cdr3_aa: CASSLIQGLAGVVRSYEQYF; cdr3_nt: TGTGCCAGCAGCTTAATCCAGGGACTAGCGGGAGTTGTCAGGTCCTACGAGCAGTACTTC
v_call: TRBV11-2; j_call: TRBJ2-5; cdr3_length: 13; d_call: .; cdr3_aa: CASSFATFETQYF; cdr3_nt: TGTGCCAGCAGCTTCGCCACCTTTGAGACCCAGTACTTC
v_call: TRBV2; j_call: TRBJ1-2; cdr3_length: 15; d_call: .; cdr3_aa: CASSPKHRALYGYTF; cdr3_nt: TGTGCCAGCTCCCCCAAGCACAGGGCCCTCTATGGCTACACCTTC
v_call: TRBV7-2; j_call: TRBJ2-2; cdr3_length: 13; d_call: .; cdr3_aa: CASSQLRTGELFF; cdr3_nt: TGTGCCAGCAGCCAATTACGAACCGGGGAGCTGTTTTTT
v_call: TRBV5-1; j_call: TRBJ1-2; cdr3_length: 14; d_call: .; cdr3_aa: CASSSGTGDYGYTF; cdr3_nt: TGCGCCAGCAGCTCCGGGACGGGTGACTATGGCTACACCTTC
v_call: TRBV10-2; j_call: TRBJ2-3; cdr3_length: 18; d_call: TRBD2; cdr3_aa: CASSEEKMLAGGIDTQYF; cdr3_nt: TGCGCCAGCAGTGAAGAAAAGATGCTAGCGGGAGGGATAGATACGCAGTATTTT
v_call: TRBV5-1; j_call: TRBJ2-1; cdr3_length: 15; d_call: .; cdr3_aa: CASSREGGPYNEQFF; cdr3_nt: TGCGCCAGCAGCAGGGAGGGGGGACCCTACAATGAGCAGTTCTTC
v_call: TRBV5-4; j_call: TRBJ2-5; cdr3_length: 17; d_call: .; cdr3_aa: CASSHRGGFRDQETQYF; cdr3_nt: TGTGCCAGCAGCCACCGAGGGGGGTTTAGGGACCAAGAGACCCAGTACTTC
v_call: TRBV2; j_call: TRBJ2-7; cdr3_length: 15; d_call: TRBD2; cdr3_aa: CASNLDGRLSYEQYF; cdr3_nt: TGTGCCAGCAACTTGGACGGGAGGCTCTCCTACGAGCAGTACTTC
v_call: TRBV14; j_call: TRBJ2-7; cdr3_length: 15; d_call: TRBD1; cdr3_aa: CASSPTERGPYEQYF; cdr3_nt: TGTGCCAGCAGCCCGACCGAGAGGGGGCCCTACGAGCAGTACTTC